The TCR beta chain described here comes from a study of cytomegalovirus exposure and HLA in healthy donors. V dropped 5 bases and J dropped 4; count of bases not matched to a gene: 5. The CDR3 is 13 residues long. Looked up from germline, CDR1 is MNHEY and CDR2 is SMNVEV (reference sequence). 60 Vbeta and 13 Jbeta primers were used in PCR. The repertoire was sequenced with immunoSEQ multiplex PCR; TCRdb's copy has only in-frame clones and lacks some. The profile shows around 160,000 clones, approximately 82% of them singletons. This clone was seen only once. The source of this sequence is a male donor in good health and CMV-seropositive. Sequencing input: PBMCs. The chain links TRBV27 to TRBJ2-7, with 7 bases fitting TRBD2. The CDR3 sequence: CASSLPGGYEQYF. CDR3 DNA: TGTGCCAGCAGTCTCCCGGGGGGATACGAGCAGTACTTC.